These T cell receptor beta chains were read from a single sample in a study of tumor-infiltrating lymphocytes in primary liver carcinoma. TCRdb itself ran the multiplex PCR reads through MiXCR, one entry per CDR3 protein. The data contain about 180,000 distinct CDR3 sequences, 50% to 75% of them singletons. Specimen: peripheral blood. These receptors were collected from a man aged 35 to 55 with primary liver carcinoma and hepatitis B virus infection. CDR3s include the opening cysteine and the closing phenylalanine or tryptophan. The D gene is left open where the match is weak. A row's size may be missing; if present it is once, few, many or a size class.

j_gene | abundance | v_gene | d_gene | CDR3nt | CDR3aa
TRBJ2-7 | many | TRBV11-2 | . | TGTGCCAGCAGCTTAGAGCCGGGCCCCTACGAGCAGTACTTC | CASSLEPGPYEQYF
TRBJ1-4 | . | TRBV12-3/TRBV12-4 | . | TGTGCCAGCAGTCCGGTCGGGGTAAATGAAAAACTGTTTTTT | CASSPVGVNEKLFF
TRBJ2-4 | few | TRBV10-3 | . | TGTGCCATCAGCCCAGACCCGGGGGCCAAAAACATTCAGTACTTC | CAISPDPGAKNIQYF
TRBJ2-5 | . | TRBV11-2 | . | TGTGCCAGCAGCGTAGGCCAGTTGGCAGACGAGACCCAGTACTTC | CASSVGQLADETQYF
TRBJ2-1 | . | TRBV5-4 | TRBD1 | TGTGCCAGCAGCCCGAGACAGGGCCTCGGGAATGAGCAGTTCTTC | CASSPRQGLGNEQFF
TRBJ2-1 | . | TRBV6-5 | TRBD1 | TGTGCCAGCAGTTCCCGACAGGGGTCGAATGAGCAGTTCTTC | CASSSRQGSNEQFF
TRBJ2-1 | few | TRBV29-1 | . | TGCAGCGACCGGGAGAGCAGCAACAATGAGCAGTTCTTC | CSDRESSNNEQFF
TRBJ2-5 | . | TRBV6-6 | . | TGTGCCAGCAGTTACGGCGATCGAGAGACCCAGTACTTC | CASSYGDRETQYF
TRBJ2-1 | . | TRBV7-8 | TRBD1 | TGTGCCAGCAGCCCGACAGGGGGCTCCTACAATGAGCACTTCTTC | CASSPTGGSYNEHFF
TRBJ2-4 | many | TRBV11-2 | TRBD1 | TGTGCCAGCAGCTTAGGGCAGGGGGCGGGAAACATTCAGTACTTC | CASSLGQGAGNIQYF
TRBJ1-2 | few | TRBV4-1 | . | TGCGCCAGCAGCAACCCATTGGGCGGAGGGGTCTATGGCTACACCTTC | CASSNPLGGGVYGYTF
TRBJ2-1 | many | TRBV6-5 | TRBD2 | TGTGCCAGCAGTGTACTAGCGGGATCCTACAATGAGCAGTTCTTC | CASSVLAGSYNEQFF
TRBJ2-5 | . | TRBV6-5 | TRBD1 | TGTGCCAGCAGTTGGGGACAGGGGGGAGAGACCCAGTACTTC | CASSWGQGGETQYF
TRBJ2-1 | few | TRBV6-5 | . | TGTGCCAGCAGTTACTCAGGACACCAGCAGTTCTTC | CASSYSGHQQFF
TRBJ2-2 | . | TRBV6-1 | . | TGTGCCAGCACCCCCTCAGGGCTAGCGAAGAACACCGGGGAGCTGTTTTTT | CASTPSGLAKNTGELFF
TRBJ2-1 | few | TRBV6-7 | TRBD2 | TGTGCCAGCAGTTACTCGTCTAGCGGGAGATTCTACAATGAGCAGTTCTTC | CASSYSSSGRFYNEQFF
TRBJ2-3 | . | TRBV5-5 | . | TGTGCCAGCAGCTTGAGTCCCTCGGTGGCAGATACGCAGTATTTT | CASSLSPSVADTQYF